Following are 31 T cell receptor beta chains from one sample sequenced in a study of shared clonotypes between healthy human individuals. Naive CD8 populations comprised CD45RO-negative cells positively selected for CCR7, excluding terminally differentiated effector memory CD45RA+ cells. Profiled with immunoSEQ multiplex PCR; TCRdb holds only in-frame clones, not every one. The data contain some 2 million clones, approximately 94% of them singletons. Sequencing used naive CD8+ T cells sorted from blood. The receptors derive from a man between 18 and 35 years old in good health.

The V and J genes are TRBV9 and TRBJ2-1; perhaps D is TRBD1 or TRBD2 (5 bases each). In germline, CDR1 is SGDLS, CDR2 YYNGEE. The CDR3 spans 15 residues. V was cut by 0 bases and J by 8 bases, with 15 bases left in between. The CDR3 DNA is TGTGCCAGCAGCGTAGGGACATACTACGGGGATGAGCAGTTCTTC. It is translated as CASSVGTYYGDEQFF.

The chain carries TRBV27 and TRBJ2-1, with a weak D call TRBD1 (5 bases). The CDR3 spans 14 residues. Germline loops: CDR1 MNHEY, CDR2 SMNVEV (reference sequence). The V and J ends lost 3 bases and 3 bases respectively, with 9 bases between them. CDR3 coding DNA: TGTGCCAGCAGTTTGCGACAGAGCTACAATGAGCAGTTCTTC. As protein: CASSLRQSYNEQFF.

The chain joins TRBV13 to TRBJ2-3, with 7 nucleotides matching TRBD2. With V trimmed by 3 bases and J by 3 bases, 15 bases remained unmatched. The CDR3 spans 18 residues. In germline, CDR1 is PRHDT, CDR2 FYEKMQ (reference sequence). The CDR3 DNA follows: TGTGCCAGCAGCTTCTCACCCCGGGGGGTGGCGGGAACAGATACGCAGTATTTT. It yields the protein CASSFSPRGVAGTDTQYF.

The rearrangement links TRBV2 to TRBJ1-2; D gene uncertain. The V gene lost 0 bases and the J gene lost 4 bases, with 12 bases spanning the gap. The CDR3 is made up of 15 amino acids. Germline CDR1 reads SNHLY; CDR2 reads FYNNEI. The CDR3 region has the DNA TGTGCCAGCAGTGAAGCGCAGACACTAGGCTATGGCTACACCTTC. Translating gives CASSEAQTLGYGYTF.

Comments on this clone: The same CDR3 arises from other DNA sequences in this sample as well. This chain connects TRBV11-2 to TRBJ2-2; D is unclear. Trimming took off 1 base at V and 4 bases at J, with 1 base between the two ends. CDR3 length equals 12 residues. CDR1 and CDR2 (germline): SGHAT, FQNNGV. The CDR3 coding sequence is TGTGCCAGCAGCTTAGTCACCGGGGAGCTGTTTTTT. It encodes CASSLVTGELFF.

This clone has a single count. V and J are TRBV5-1 and TRBJ2-1; D possibly matches TRBD1 or TRBD2 (6 bases each). Germline V lookup: CDR1 SGHRS, CDR2 YFSETQ. The CDR3 extends over 15 amino acids. V was trimmed by 0 bases and J by 8 bases, leaving 15 bases between them. The CDR3 protein is CASSLAEGEAYEQFF. CDR3 bases: TGCGCCAGCAGCTTGGCCGAGGGGGAGGCCTATGAGCAGTTCTTC.

This clone appeared once. This chain links TRBV10-1 with TRBJ2-7; 12 positions match TRBD2. CDR3 length: 15 residues. V was pared by 7 bases and J by 0 bases, with 4 bases of the junction left unmatched. Germline-derived CDR1 and CDR2 are WNHNN and SYGVQD (reference sequence). In nucleotides, the CDR3 is TGCGCCAGCACCGGACTAGCGGGGAGCTCCTACGAGCAGTACTTC. Translated: CASTGLAGSSYEQYF.

This clone was observed a handful of times. The rearrangement joins TRBV6-5 to TRBJ2-2, with D unclear. Germline CDR1 reads MNHEY; CDR2 reads SVGAGI. This CDR3 comprises 13 residues. V was shortened by 6 bases and J by 4 bases, with 9 bases between the two germline ends. The CDR3 nucleotides read TGTGCCAGCAGCCCCGTTTCCACCGGGGAGCTGTTTTTT. This translates into CASSPVSTGELFF.

CDR3 in amino acids: CSARLSNEQFF. For the CDR3, the DNA is TGCAGTGCGAGACTCAGCAATGAGCAGTTCTTC. The genes are TRBV20-1 and TRBJ2-1; D call uncertain. The V end lost 6 bases, the J end lost 6 bases, and 9 bases lay between the germline ends. Per the germline V gene, CDR1 is DFQATT and CDR2 is SNEGSKA (reference sequence). The CDR3 runs to 11 residues.

The chain couples TRBV30 to TRBJ2-4; perhaps D is TRBD1 or TRBD2 (5 bases each). Looked up from germline, CDR1 is GTSNPN and CDR2 is SVGIG (reference sequence). Trimming removed 1 base at V and 6 bases at J, with 10 bases between. This CDR3 is 13 amino acids long. CDR3: CAWSDGAGNIQYF. In DNA form, the CDR3 reads TGTGCCTGGAGTGACGGGGCAGGAAACATTCAGTACTTC.

This chain connects TRBV7-9 to TRBJ2-1; D is unclear. Germline lookup yields CDR1 SEHNR and CDR2 FQNEAQ (reference sequence). Trimming removed 5 bases at V and 5 bases at J, with 13 bases between. CDR3 length: 14 amino acids. This CDR3 is CASSAAVPDNEQFF. CDR3 DNA: TGTGCCAGCAGCGCGGCGGTTCCCGACAATGAGCAGTTCTTC.

This clone was counted once. V and J are TRBV7-9 and TRBJ2-1; possible D gene TRBD2, 6 bases. Germline loops: CDR1 SEHNR, CDR2 FQNEAQ (reference sequence). The CDR3 covers 13 residues. Deletions cut 8 bases from V and 4 bases from J, with 12 bases between. The CDR3 sequence is CASGGTAYNEQFF. CDR3 DNA sequence: TGTGCCAGCGGGGGGACTGCATACAATGAGCAGTTCTTC.

The chain recombines TRBV4-3 with TRBJ2-7, with D uncertain. CDR3 size: 15 residues. With 1 base removed from V and 2 bases from J, the gap between germline ends came to 12 bases. From germline, CDR1 is LGHNA and CDR2 YSLEER. The CDR3 region has the DNA TGCGCCAGCAGCCAAGGGCCGGGTGGGACCTACGAGCAGTACTTC. Its translation is CASSQGPGGTYEQYF.

Notes on this clone: The same CDR3 can be traced to other DNA sequences in this sample. This rearrangement joins TRBV11-2 to TRBJ2-3; no definite D call. The V gene's germline CDR1 is SGHAT and CDR2 FQNNGV. The CDR3 spans 12 residues. Trimming took 5 bases from V and 3 from J, leaving 6 bases between them. The chain's CDR3 is CASSPPTDTQYF. The DNA for the CDR3 is TGTGCCAGCAGCCCCCCGACAGATACGCAGTATTTT. The variable domain in full, completed from reference TRBV11-2 and TRBJ2-3, reads EAGVAQSPRYKIIEKRQSVAFWCNPISGHATLYWYQQILGQGPKLLIQFQNNGVVDDSQLPKDRFSAERLKGVDSTLKIQPAKLEDSAVYLCASSPPTDTQYFGPGTRLTVL.

The rearrangement joins TRBV30 to TRBJ1-6; D is uncertain. From germline, CDR1 is GTSNPN and CDR2 SVGIG (reference sequence). This CDR3 is 14 amino acids long. V was shortened by 0 bases and J by 11 bases, with 14 bases between the two germline ends. The CDR3 sequence: CAWSVGQPEPPLHF. The DNA for the CDR3 is TGTGCCTGGAGTGTGGGTCAACCCGAGCCACCCCTCCACTTT.

This clone was seen just once. The J gene is TRBJ1-1, the V gene TRBV27, with 8 bases lining up with TRBD1. Trimming took 1 base from V and 5 from J; bases not matched to a gene: 9. The CDR3 is 16 residues long. Per the germline V gene, CDR1 is MNHEY and CDR2 is SMNVEV (reference sequence). CDR3 DNA sequence: TGTGCCAGCAGTTTATTGGGACAGGATGGAAGGACTGAAGCTTTCTTT. It translates to CASSLLGQDGRTEAFF.

The rearrangement uses TRBV30 and TRBJ1-2, with D perhaps matching TRBD1 (6 bases). The CDR3 is made up of 15 amino acids. Germline V gene lookup returns CDR1 GTSNPN and CDR2 SVGIG (reference sequence). The V gene lost 8 bases and the J gene lost 3 bases, with 22 bases spanning the gap. In DNA form, the CDR3 reads TGTGCCGGACAGACAGGCCTCGGGTCGTACTATGGCTACACCTTC. It specifies CAGQTGLGSYYGYTF.

The V call is TRBV2, the J call TRBJ1-5; D unclear. The CDR3 sequence is 14 residues long. Trimming removed 4 bases at V and 2 bases at J, with 9 bases between. CDR1 is SNHLY and CDR2 is FYNNEI in the germline V gene. The CDR3, as DNA: TGTGCCAGCAGTGTGGTGGGCGGCAATCAGCCCCAGCATTTT. Translated, it gives CASSVVGGNQPQHF.

Concerning this clone: Other nucleotide sequences in the sample specify the same CDR3. The chain uses TRBV30 and TRBJ1-2; TRBD1 matches at 9 bases. CDR1 and CDR2 (germline): GTSNPN, SVGIG (reference sequence). The CDR3 is 12 amino acids. The V and J ends lost 4 bases and 8 bases, in that order; junction bases with no gene match: 5. Here the CDR3 DNA reads TGTGCCTGGACTCCGGGACAGGGAGGCTACACCTTC. This encodes CAWTPGQGGYTF.

The chain joins TRBV7-9 to TRBJ2-3; 10 bases match TRBD2. Per the germline V gene, CDR1 is SEHNR and CDR2 is FQNEAQ (reference sequence). Unmatched junction bases numbered 9, after V lost 5 bases and J lost 4 bases. This CDR3 has 16 residues. CDR3: CASSQGAGGPADTQYF. DNA for the CDR3: TGTGCCAGCAGCCAGGGAGCGGGGGGGCCAGCAGATACGCAGTATTTT.

The chain recombines TRBV5-1 with TRBJ2-1; D tentatively reads TRBD1 or TRBD2 (5 bases each). The CDR3 is 15 residues long. Trimming cost V 4 bases and J 8 bases, with 19 bases left between them. Per germline, CDR1 SGHRS and CDR2 YFSETQ. The CDR3 DNA reads as TGCGCCAGCAGCCTCAGGGAGTTTTATCTCGATGAGCAGTTCTTC. This encodes CASSLREFYLDEQFF.

The chain joins TRBV12-2 to TRBJ1-3. TRBV12-2 counts as a pseudogene. The CDR3 has 14 amino acids. The CDR3 DNA follows: TGTGCAAGTCGCTTGTGGGAAGCGGGAAACACCATATATTTT. It codes for CASRLWEAGNTIYF.

This clone appeared a single time. The DNA of the CDR3 is TGTGCCAGCAGTTACTCGAACCCGAACACTGAAGCTTTCTTT. This translates into CASSYSNPNTEAFF. The V and J genes are TRBV6-5 and TRBJ1-1; D uncertain. The germline gives CDR1 MNHEY, CDR2 SVGAGI. This CDR3 has 14 amino acids. Between the trimmed V and J ends, which lost 0 bases and 1 base, there was a span of 6 bases.

The chain recombines TRBV28 with TRBJ1-2; D ambiguous. The CDR3 spans 17 residues. Germline CDR1 reads MDHEN; CDR2 reads SYDVKM. V lost 3 bases to trimming and J lost 3 bases, with 20 bases between them. CDR3 DNA sequence: TGTGCCAGCAGTTTCGTCGACATAGAACTAGGGTACTATGGCTACACCTTC. Translated: CASSFVDIELGYYGYTF.

This chain connects TRBV2 to TRBJ1-1; no clear D. Looked up from germline, CDR1 is SNHLY and CDR2 is FYNNEI. Trimming pared 7 bases from V and 8 bases from J, leaving 17 bases between. This CDR3 is built from 13 residues. CDR3 residues: CASTALAVGEAFF. In DNA, the CDR3 is TGTGCCAGCACTGCTCTTGCGGTCGGAGAAGCTTTCTTT.

The chain links TRBV6-5 to TRBJ2-7; 7 nucleotides agree with TRBD2. The CDR3 sequence is 13 residues long. Germline CDR1 reads MNHEY; CDR2 reads SVGAGI. V shed 7 bases, J shed 4 bases, and the junction held 7 bases outside the gene matches. The CDR3 spells CASKSGAGYEQYF. DNA for the CDR3: TGTGCCAGCAAAAGCGGGGCAGGATACGAGCAGTACTTC.

CDR3 amino acids: CASSHRAGAGPQWGLHF. The CDR3 bases are TGCGCCAGCAGCCACAGGGCGGGGGCAGGGCCACAATGGGGCCTCCACTTT. V and J are TRBV4-1 and TRBJ1-6, with a tentative D call TRBD1 (6 bases). The CDR3 is 17 residues long. The ends were cut back, 3 bases at V and 15 bases at J, with 27 bases in the middle. Germline V gives CDR1 MGHRA, CDR2 YSYEKL.

This chain's CDR3 is CASRPPEASLNTEAFF. CDR3 nucleotides: TGTGCCAGCAGACCTCCCGAGGCCAGCCTGAACACTGAAGCTTTCTTT. V and J are TRBV7-9 and TRBJ1-1; D unresolved. Germline V lookup: CDR1 SEHNR, CDR2 FQNEAQ (reference sequence). V shed 6 bases and J shed 0 bases, with 17 bases lying between them. The CDR3 spans 16 residues. Supplemented by reference TRBV7-9 and TRBJ1-1, the full variable domain reads DTGVSQNPRHKITKRGQNVTFRCDPISEHNRLYWYRQTLGQGPEFLTYFQNEAQLEKSRLLSDRFSAERPKGSFSTLEIQRTEQGDSAMYLCASRPPEASLNTEAFFGQGTRLTVV.

V and J are TRBV11-2 and TRBJ2-3, with D uncertain. Deletions cut 4 bases from V and 0 bases from J, with 14 bases between. This CDR3 has 16 residues. Germline V gene sequence: CDR1 SGHAT, CDR2 FQNNGV. The DNA for the CDR3 is TGTGCCAGCAGCTATTACCCTGATGGGAGCACAGATACGCAGTATTTT. Translating gives CASSYYPDGSTDTQYF.

The genes are TRBV5-6 and TRBJ2-7; 7 nucleotides line up with TRBD1. Germline CDR1 reads SGHDT; CDR2 reads YYEEEE. The CDR3 covers 15 residues. Germline trimming cut 0 bases from V and 2 bases from J; bases unmatched to any gene: 5. CDR3 sequence (DNA): TGTGCCAGCAGCTTGGAAACAGGGGCTACCTACGAGCAGTACTTC. This codes for CASSLETGATYEQYF.

The V and J genes are TRBV4-3 and TRBJ2-1; TRBD2 matches at 8 bases. Germline-derived CDR1 and CDR2 are LGHNA and YSLEER. The CDR3 is made up of 13 amino acids. The ends lost 4 bases at V and 8 bases at J; junction bases unmatched: 4. In nucleotides, the CDR3 is TGCGCCAGCAGCCCGGGACTAGTGGATGAGCAGTTCTTC. This codes for CASSPGLVDEQFF.